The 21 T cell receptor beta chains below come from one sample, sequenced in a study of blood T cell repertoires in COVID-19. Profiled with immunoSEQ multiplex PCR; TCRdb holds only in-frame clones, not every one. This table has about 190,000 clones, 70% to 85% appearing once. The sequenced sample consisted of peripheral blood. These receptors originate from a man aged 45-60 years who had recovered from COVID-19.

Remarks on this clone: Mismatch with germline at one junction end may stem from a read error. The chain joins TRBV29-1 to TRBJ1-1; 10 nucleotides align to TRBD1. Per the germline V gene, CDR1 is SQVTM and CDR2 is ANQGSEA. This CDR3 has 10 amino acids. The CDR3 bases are TGCAGCGTTGAGGGACAGGGGCTCATCTTT. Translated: CSVEGQGLIF. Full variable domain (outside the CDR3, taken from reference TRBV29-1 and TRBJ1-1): SAVISQKPSRDICQRGTSLTIQCQVDSQVTMMFWYRQQPGQSLTLIATANQGSEATYESGFVIDKFPISRPNLTFSTLTVSNMSPEDSSIYLCSVEGQGLIFGQGTRLTVV.

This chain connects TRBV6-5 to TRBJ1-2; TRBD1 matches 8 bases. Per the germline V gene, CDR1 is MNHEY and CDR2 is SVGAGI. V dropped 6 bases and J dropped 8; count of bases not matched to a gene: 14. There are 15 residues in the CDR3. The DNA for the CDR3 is TGTGCCAGCAGCCCCGCACCACCGGGACAGGCGGGCTACACCTTC. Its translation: CASSPAPPGQAGYTF.

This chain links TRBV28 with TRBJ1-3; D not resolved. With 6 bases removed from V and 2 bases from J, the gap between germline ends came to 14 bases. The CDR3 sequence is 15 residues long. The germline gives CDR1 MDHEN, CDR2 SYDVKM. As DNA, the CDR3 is TGTGCCAGCAGCCACCCGGGAGGGACTGGAAACACCATATATTTT. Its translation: CASSHPGGTGNTIYF.

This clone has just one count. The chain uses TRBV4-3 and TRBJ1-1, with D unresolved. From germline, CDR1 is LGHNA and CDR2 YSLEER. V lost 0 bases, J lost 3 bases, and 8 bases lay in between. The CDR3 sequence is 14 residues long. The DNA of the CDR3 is TGCGCCAGCAGCCAAGAGATACACCACACTGAAGCTTTCTTT. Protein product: CASSQEIHHTEAFF.

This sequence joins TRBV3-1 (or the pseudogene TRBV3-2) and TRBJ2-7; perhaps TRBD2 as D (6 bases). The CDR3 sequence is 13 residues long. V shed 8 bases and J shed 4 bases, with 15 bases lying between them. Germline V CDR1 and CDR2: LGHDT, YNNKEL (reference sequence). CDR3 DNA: TGTGCCAGCCGCGGAGGCGGGACTTACGAGCAGTACTTC. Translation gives CASRGGGTYEQYF.

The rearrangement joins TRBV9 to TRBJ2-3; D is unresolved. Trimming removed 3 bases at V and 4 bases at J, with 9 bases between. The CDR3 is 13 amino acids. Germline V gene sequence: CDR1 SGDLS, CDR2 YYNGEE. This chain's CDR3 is CASSDSSPDTQYF. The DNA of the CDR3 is TGTGCCAGCAGCGACAGTTCCCCAGATACGCAGTATTTT. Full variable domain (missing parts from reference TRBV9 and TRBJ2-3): DSGVTQTPKHLITATGQRVTLRCSPRSGDLSVYWYQQSLDQGLQFLIQYYNGEERAKGNILERFSAQQFPDLHSELNLSSLELGDSALYFCASSDSSPDTQYFGPGTRLTVL.

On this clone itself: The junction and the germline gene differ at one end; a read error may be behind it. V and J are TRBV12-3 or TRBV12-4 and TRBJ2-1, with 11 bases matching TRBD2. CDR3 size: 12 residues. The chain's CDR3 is CASSPYSGLAVF. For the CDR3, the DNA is TGTGCCAGCAGTCCTTACTCGGGACTAGCGGTCTTC.

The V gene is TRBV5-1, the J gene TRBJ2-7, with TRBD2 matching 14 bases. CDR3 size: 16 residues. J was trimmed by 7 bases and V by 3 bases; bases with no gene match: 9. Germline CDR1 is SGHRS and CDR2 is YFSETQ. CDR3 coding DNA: TGCGCCAGCAGCTCACACGGACTAGCGGGAGGCGCAGAGCAGTACTTC. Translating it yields CASSSHGLAGGAEQYF.

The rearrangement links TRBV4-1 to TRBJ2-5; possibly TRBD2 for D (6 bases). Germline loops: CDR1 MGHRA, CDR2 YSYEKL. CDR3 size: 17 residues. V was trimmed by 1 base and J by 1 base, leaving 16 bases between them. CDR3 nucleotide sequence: TGCGCCAGCAGCCAAGCTCTGGGGCGGGGTTCCCAAGAGACCCAGTACTTC. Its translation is CASSQALGRGSQETQYF.

CDR3 sequence (DNA): TGTGCCAGCAGCCCGCTCAACAGGGGCACAGATACGCAGTATTTT. Encoded protein: CASSPLNRGTDTQYF. This chain links TRBV5-4 with TRBJ2-3; D may be TRBD1 (6 bases). Trimming took 4 bases from V and 1 from J, leaving 13 bases between them. This CDR3 is 15 amino acids long. CDR1 SGHNT and CDR2 YYREEE come from the germline V gene (reference sequence).

This chain's CDR3 is CATSGLATGVSNEQFF. In DNA, the CDR3 is TGTGCCACCAGTGGGCTCGCGACGGGAGTCAGCAATGAGCAGTTCTTC. This chain links TRBV24-1 with TRBJ2-1, with D possibly matching TRBD2 (6 bases). Trimming removed 5 bases from V and 6 bases from J, with 19 bases in between. CDR3 length: 16 residues. The germline gives CDR1 KGHDR, CDR2 SFDVKD.

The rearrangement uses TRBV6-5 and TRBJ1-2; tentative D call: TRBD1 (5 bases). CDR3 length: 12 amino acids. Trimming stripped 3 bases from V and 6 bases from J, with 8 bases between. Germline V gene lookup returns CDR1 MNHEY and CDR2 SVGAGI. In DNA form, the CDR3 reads TGTGCCAGCAGTTATACGGGGGATGGCTACACCTTC. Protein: CASSYTGDGYTF.

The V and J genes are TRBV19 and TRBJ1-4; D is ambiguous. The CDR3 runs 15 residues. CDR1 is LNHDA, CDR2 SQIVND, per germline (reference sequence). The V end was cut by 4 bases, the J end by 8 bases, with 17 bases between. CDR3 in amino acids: CASSTGRGIAEKLFF. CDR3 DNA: TGTGCCAGTAGTACCGGACGGGGAATCGCGGAAAAACTGTTTTTT.

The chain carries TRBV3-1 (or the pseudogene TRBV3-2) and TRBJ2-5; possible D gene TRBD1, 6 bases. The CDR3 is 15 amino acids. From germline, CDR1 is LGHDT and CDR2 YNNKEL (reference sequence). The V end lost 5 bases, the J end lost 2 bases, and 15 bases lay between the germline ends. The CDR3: CASSYKTRGQETQYF. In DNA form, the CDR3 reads TGTGCCAGCAGCTACAAGACAAGGGGGCAAGAGACCCAGTACTTC.

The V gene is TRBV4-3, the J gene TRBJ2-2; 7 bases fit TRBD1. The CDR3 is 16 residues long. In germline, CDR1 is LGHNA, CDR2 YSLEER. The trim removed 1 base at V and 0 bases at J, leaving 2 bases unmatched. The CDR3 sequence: CASSQGTGSNTGELFF. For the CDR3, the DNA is TGCGCCAGCAGCCAAGGGACAGGATCGAACACCGGGGAGCTGTTTTTT.

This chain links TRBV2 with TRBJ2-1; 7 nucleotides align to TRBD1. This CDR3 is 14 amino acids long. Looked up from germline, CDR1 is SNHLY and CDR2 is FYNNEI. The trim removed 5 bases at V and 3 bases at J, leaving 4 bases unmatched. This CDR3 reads CASSRDRNYNEQFF. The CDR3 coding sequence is TGTGCCAGCAGTAGGGACAGAAACTACAATGAGCAGTTCTTC.

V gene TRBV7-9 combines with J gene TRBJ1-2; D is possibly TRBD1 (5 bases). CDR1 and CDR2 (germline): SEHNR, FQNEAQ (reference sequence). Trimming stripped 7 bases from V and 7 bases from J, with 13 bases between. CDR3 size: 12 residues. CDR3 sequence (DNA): TGTGCCAGCACTCCGGGGGAGGCTGGCTACACCTTC. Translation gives CASTPGEAGYTF.

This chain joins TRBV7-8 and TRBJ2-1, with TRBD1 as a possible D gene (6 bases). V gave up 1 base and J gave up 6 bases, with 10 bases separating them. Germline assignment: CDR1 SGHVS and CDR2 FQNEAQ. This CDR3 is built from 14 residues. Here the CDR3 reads CASSLVAQGNEQFF. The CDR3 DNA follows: TGTGCCAGCAGCTTAGTTGCACAGGGCAATGAGCAGTTCTTC.

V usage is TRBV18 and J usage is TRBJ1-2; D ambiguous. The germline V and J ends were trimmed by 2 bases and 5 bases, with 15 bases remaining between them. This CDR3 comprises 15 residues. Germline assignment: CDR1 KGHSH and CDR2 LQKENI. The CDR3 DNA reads TGTGCCAGCTCACCAGAAAAGGTGGAGAGTTATGGCTACACCTTC. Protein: CASSPEKVESYGYTF.

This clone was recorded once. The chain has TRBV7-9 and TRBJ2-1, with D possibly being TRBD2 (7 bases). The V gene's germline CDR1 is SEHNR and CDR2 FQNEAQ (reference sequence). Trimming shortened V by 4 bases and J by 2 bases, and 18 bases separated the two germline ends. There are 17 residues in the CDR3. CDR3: CASSSFPSGQTYNEQFF. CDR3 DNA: TGTGCCAGCAGCTCTTTTCCTAGCGGACAGACCTACAATGAGCAGTTCTTC.

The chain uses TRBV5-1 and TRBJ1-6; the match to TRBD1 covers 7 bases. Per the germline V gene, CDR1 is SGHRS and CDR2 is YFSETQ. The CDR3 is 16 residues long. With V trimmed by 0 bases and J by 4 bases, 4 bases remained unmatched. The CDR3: CASSLEQGRYNSPLHF. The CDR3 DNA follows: TGCGCCAGCAGCTTGGAACAGGGGCGATATAATTCACCCCTCCACTTT.